What follows are 26 T cell receptor beta chains derived from one specimen sequenced in a study of T cell repertoires in cytomegalovirus infection (dated by TCRdb to between 2018 and 2021). These TCRs' antigens remain unknown. Reads for this sample came from an Illumina HiSeq 1500. TCRdb handled the public reads itself, with Q25 trimming in fastp and clone calling in MiXCR, and kept productive beta chains. CDR3 protein sequences are deduplicated, and each keeps its most common genes and DNA. The sample table records 20,000 to 30,000 distinct CDR3 sequences; approximately 22% of these occur just once. About nine tenths of the sample goes to the ten largest clones. The sample's treatment or condition, from its label and the paper: in vitro stimulation with specific CMV peptide epitopes to enrich CMV-specific T cells. The specimen was CD8+ T cells from cultured PBMCs, collected from culture after CMV antigen stimulation. The receptor set was obtained from a human donor in good health (CMV status not recorded). Some clones in this sample may be carry-over from other donors' samples.

The rearrangement links TRBV2 to TRBJ2-1, with 9 positions matching TRBD2. Germline trimming cut 1 base from V and 0 bases from J; bases unmatched to any gene: 4. The CDR3 consists of 17 residues. Looked up from germline, CDR1 is SNHLY and CDR2 is FYNNEI. CDR3 loop: CASSEGFSGSSYNEQFF. In nucleotides, the CDR3 is TGTGCCAGCAGTGAAGGGTTTAGCGGGAGCTCCTACAATGAGCAGTTCTTC.

V is TRBV7-6 and J is TRBJ2-1, with D unresolved. Trimming took 1 base from V and 8 from J, leaving 12 bases between them. Germline CDR1 SGHVS, CDR2 FNYEAQ. This CDR3 comprises 14 residues. The DNA of the CDR3 is TGTGCCAGCAGCTTAGTTGTATCGGGTGATGAGCAGTTCTTC. Its translation: CASSLVVSGDEQFF.

This chain uses TRBV19 with TRBJ2-1; perhaps D is TRBD1 or TRBD2 (6 bases each). The CDR3 is 11 residues long. Germline V lookup: CDR1 LNHDA, CDR2 SQIVND (reference sequence). V was clipped by 8 bases and J by 7 bases, with 9 bases between them. The chain's CDR3 is CASGGGNEQFF. The CDR3 coding sequence is TGTGCCAGTGGAGGGGGGAATGAGCAGTTCTTC.

The sample holds a few counts of this clonotype. V usage is TRBV7-2 and J usage is TRBJ2-3; a weak D match, TRBD2 (6 bases). The CDR3 sequence is 15 residues long. Per germline, CDR1 SGHTA and CDR2 FQGNSA. The germline V and J ends were trimmed by 1 base and 0 bases, with 8 bases remaining between them. CDR3 sequence: CASSLGGESTDTQYF. CDR3 DNA: TGTGCCAGCAGCTTAGGGGGGGAGAGCACAGATACGCAGTATTTT.

This clonotype has a count of ten or more. This rearrangement joins TRBV7-2 to TRBJ2-3; D perhaps matches TRBD2 (6 bases). Per the germline V gene, CDR1 is SGHTA and CDR2 is FQGNSA. This CDR3 comprises 20 residues. V was cut by 5 bases and J by 0 bases, with 27 bases left in between. The CDR3: CASSPILGALGTPSTDTQYF. DNA for the CDR3: TGTGCCAGCAGCCCGATACTCGGGGCTTTGGGGACTCCAAGCACAGATACGCAGTATTTT.

The chain links TRBV24-1 to TRBJ2-3; TRBD2 is a possible D gene (6 bases). CDR3 length: 14 amino acids. CDR1 is KGHDR, CDR2 SFDVKD, per germline. Between the trimmed V and J ends, which lost 8 bases and 1 base, there was a span of 12 bases. CDR3: CATMSSGGTDTQYF. The CDR3, as DNA: TGTGCCACCATGTCGTCGGGGGGCACAGATACGCAGTATTTT.

The J gene is TRBJ1-5, the V gene TRBV6-2 or TRBV6-3; D unresolved. Per the germline V gene, CDR1 is MNHEY and CDR2 is SVGEGT. Trimming left V 0 bases short and J 7 bases short, with 22 bases between. The CDR3 totals 18 residues. This CDR3 reads CASSYSGQTGFLRQPQHF. CDR3 coding DNA: TGTGCCAGCAGTTACTCGGGTCAGACGGGCTTCCTTCGCCAGCCCCAGCATTTT.

The chain links TRBV27 to TRBJ1-1; D is unclear. This CDR3 region has 13 residues. V lost 4 bases, J lost 10 bases, and 16 bases lay in between. The germline V gene has CDR1 MNHEY and CDR2 SMNVEV (reference sequence). CDR3: CASSSVGIWGAFF. CDR3 bases: TGTGCCAGCAGTTCAGTTGGGATTTGGGGAGCTTTCTTT.

This clonotype was detected a few times. This chain uses TRBV5-6 with TRBJ2-7; 9 nucleotides agree with TRBD1. The germline V gene encodes CDR1 SGHDT and CDR2 YYEEEE. This CDR3 is built from 18 residues. V dropped 3 bases and J dropped 3; count of bases not matched to a gene: 16. CDR3 DNA: TGTGCCAGCAGCTCAGGACCCGCCCGGGACAGGGTCCTCTACGAGCAGTACTTC. Translation: CASSSGPARDRVLYEQYF.

There are many counts of this clonotype. CDR3 loop: CASSSPSQGALVNEQFF. DNA for the CDR3: TGTGCCAGCAGCTCCCCGTCTCAGGGGGCGCTCGTCAATGAGCAGTTCTTC. The chain links TRBV7-9 to TRBJ2-1, with TRBD1 identical over 8 bases. This CDR3 is built from 17 residues. Trimming at V came to 4 bases and at J to 6 bases, leaving 14 bases not matched to a gene. Germline-derived CDR1 and CDR2 are SEHNR and FQNEAQ (reference sequence).

The chain combines TRBV6-5 with TRBJ1-2; the D is unclear. Deletions cut 6 bases from V and 2 bases from J, with 10 bases between. The CDR3 runs to 13 residues. CDR1 and CDR2 from the germline V gene are MNHEY and SVGAGI. In DNA form, the CDR3 reads TGTGCCAGCAGCCTAACAAGGAACTATGGCTACACCTTC. Translating gives CASSLTRNYGYTF.

A note on this clonotype: This clone may be a read error of a much larger clone one base away. This chain links TRBV7-8 with TRBJ2-7, with 8 bases aligning to TRBD1. Germline CDR1 is SGHVS and CDR2 is FQNEAQ. The CDR3 is 14 residues long. CDR3 region: CASSSWRQGHERYF. The DNA of the CDR3 is TGTGCCAGCAGCTCTTGGAGACAGGGGCACGAGCGGTACTTC.

This clonotype has a handful of counts. V is TRBV27 and J is TRBJ1-5; 8 nucleotides align to TRBD1. V was clipped by 5 bases and J by 6 bases; unmatched bases: 6. The CDR3 runs 14 residues. Germline-derived CDR1 and CDR2 are MNHEY and SMNVEV (reference sequence). CDR3 bases: TGTGCCAGCAGTCTCCAGGGGGCGGGTCAGCCCCAGCATTTT. Translating it yields CASSLQGAGQPQHF.

Ten or more counts support this clonotype. The chain employs TRBV12-3 or TRBV12-4 and TRBJ2-3, with 10 bases lining up with TRBD1. The CDR3 is made up of 15 amino acids. The ends lost 8 bases at V and 1 base at J; junction bases unmatched: 6. The DNA for the CDR3 is TGTGCCAGCGAAATCGGGACAGGGGGCACAGATACGCAGTATTTT. It is translated as CASEIGTGGTDTQYF.

This clonotype has only a few counts. The chain couples TRBV6-6 to TRBJ2-7; D possibly matches TRBD1 or TRBD2 (5 bases each). With 6 bases removed from V and 3 bases from J, the gap between germline ends came to 18 bases. Germline assignment: CDR1 MNHNY and CDR2 SVGAGI (reference sequence). The CDR3 is made up of 15 amino acids. CDR3 loop: CASRRDGYTSYEQYF. The CDR3 DNA sequence: TGTGCCAGCAGACGGGACGGCTATACTAGCTACGAGCAGTACTTC.

The genes are TRBV7-7 and TRBJ2-4; 8 bases agree with TRBD1. The germline CDR1 and CDR2 sequences are SSHAT and FNYEAQ (reference sequence). The CDR3 length is 18 residues. CDR3 loop: CATTGGRGGSLAKNIQYF. CDR3 in DNA: TGTGCTACCACAGGGGGTAGGGGCGGGTCTCTAGCCAAAAACATTCAGTACTTC.

This clonotype showed up many times. V is TRBV20-1 and J is TRBJ2-2; 8 bases align to TRBD2. From germline, CDR1 is DFQATT and CDR2 SNEGSKA (reference sequence). This CDR3 spans 16 amino acids. The V segment lost 0 bases and the J segment 5 bases; nucleotides outside the gene matches: 8. CDR3 DNA sequence: TGCAGTGCTAGAGATGTAGTAGCGGGGTTGACCGGGGAGCTGTTTTTT. It specifies CSARDVVAGLTGELFF.

This clonotype was picked up many times. The rearrangement joins TRBV7-8 to TRBJ2-7; D may match TRBD1 or TRBD2 (5 bases each). CDR1 is SGHVS, CDR2 FQNEAQ, per germline. CDR3 size: 14 residues. Deletions cut 6 bases from V and 6 bases from J, with 18 bases between. Written as DNA, the CDR3 is TGTGCCAGCAGGTCCCGGGACCTTGAGGGCGAGCAGTACTTC. The encoded protein is CASRSRDLEGEQYF. The full variable domain, rest sourced from reference TRBV7-8 and TRBJ2-7, is GAGVSQSPRYKVAKRGQDVALRCDPISGHVSLFWYQQALGQGPEFLTYFQNEAQLDKSGLPSDRFFAERPEGSVSTLKIQRTQQEDSAVYLCASRSRDLEGEQYFGPGTRLTVT.

This clonotype has a handful of counts. J is TRBJ1-1 and V is TRBV6-6, with unresolved D. The length of the CDR3 is 11 residues. Trimming removed 8 bases from V and 6 bases from J, with 10 bases in between. Germline-derived CDR1 and CDR2 are MNHNY and SVGAGI (reference sequence). CDR3 loop: CASVTAAEAFF. The CDR3 nucleotides read TGTGCCAGCGTAACCGCTGCTGAAGCTTTCTTT.

The gene calls are TRBV7-4 and TRBJ1-1, with 7 bases matching TRBD1. The germline CDR1 and CDR2 sequences are SGHVT and SQSDAQ. The CDR3 is made up of 13 amino acids. Trimming took 5 bases from V and 4 from J; bases not matched to a gene: 4. The CDR3 protein is CASSRQGVTEAFF. CDR3 DNA: TGTGCCAGCAGCCGACAGGGCGTCACTGAAGCTTTCTTT.

This clonotype appeared many times. The chain couples TRBV18 to TRBJ2-3; D is unclear. Germline assignment: CDR1 KGHSH and CDR2 LQKENI. The germline V and J ends were trimmed by 4 bases and 2 bases, with 10 bases remaining between them. The CDR3 is made up of 14 amino acids. The CDR3 DNA is TGTGCCAGCTCACAATTCACTCTCACAGATACGCAGTATTTT. Its protein product is CASSQFTLTDTQYF.

The chain joins TRBV12-5 to TRBJ1-5; TRBD1 matches at 8 bases. Germline trimming cut 3 bases from V and 0 bases from J; bases unmatched to any gene: 4. CDR1 is LGHNT and CDR2 is FRNRAP in the germline V gene. This CDR3 region has 16 residues. The CDR3 protein is CASGFGTGDSNQPQHF. The CDR3, as DNA: TGTGCTAGTGGTTTCGGGACAGGTGATAGCAATCAGCCCCAGCATTTT. Variable domain in full (rest from reference TRBV12-5 and TRBJ1-5): DARVTQTPRHKVTEMGQEVTMRCQPILGHNTVFWYRQTMMQGLELLAYFRNRAPLDDSGMPKDRFSAEMPDATLATLKIQPSEPRDSAVYFCASGFGTGDSNQPQHFGDGTRLSIL.

This clonotype was picked up many times. The J gene is TRBJ2-7, the V gene TRBV29-1; D gene ambiguous. The CDR3 sequence is 11 residues long. Looked up from germline, CDR1 is SQVTM and CDR2 is ANQGSEA. V gave up 4 bases and J gave up 2 bases, with 6 bases separating them. The CDR3 DNA reads as TGCAGCGTTGGAGAAACCTACGAGCAGTACTTC. It codes for CSVGETYEQYF.

The chain recombines TRBV7-9 with TRBJ1-3; D remains unclear. This CDR3 contains 14 residues. Germline V gives CDR1 SEHNR, CDR2 FQNEAQ (reference sequence). The V and J ends lost 1 base and 2 bases respectively, with 6 bases between them. The CDR3: CASSLGETGNTIYF. The CDR3 DNA follows: TGTGCCAGCAGCTTAGGGGAGACTGGAAACACCATATATTTT.

This clonotype was seen a few times. This chain joins TRBV6-5 and TRBJ1-2; no definite D call. From germline, CDR1 is MNHEY and CDR2 SVGAGI. Trimming pared 0 bases from V and 4 bases from J, leaving 6 bases between. The CDR3 runs to 13 residues. In DNA form, the CDR3 reads TGTGCCAGCAGTTACTCGGCAGGCTATGGCTACACCTTC. Translated, it gives CASSYSAGYGYTF.

Only a few counts were recorded for this clonotype. The chain employs TRBV9 and TRBJ2-2; 9 positions match TRBD2. The V gene end was trimmed by 1 base and the J gene end by 5 bases; junction bases not matched to a gene: 6. Germline CDR1 is SGDLS and CDR2 is YYNGEE. The CDR3 covers 16 residues. CDR3 DNA sequence: TGTGCCAGCAGCGTATCTGGCGGGGGGGATACCGGGGAGCTGTTTTTT. Its translation is CASSVSGGGDTGELFF.